Below are 6 T cell receptor beta chains sequenced from a single sample in a study of T cell repertoires in cytomegalovirus infection. In TCRdb, the reads were re-called with MiXCR into one record per CDR3 protein. The sample yields around 290,000 distinct CDR3 sequences, about 25% seen once. The sequenced material came from PBMCs. These receptors were collected from a human donor in good health (CMV status not recorded). Some clones in this sample may be carry-over from other donors' samples.

Remarks on this clonotype: One junction end disagrees with the germline gene, perhaps due to a read error. This chain uses TRBV28 with TRBJ2-7; D assignment may be TRBD1 or TRBD2 (6 bases each). Germline V gene lookup returns CDR1 MDHEN and CDR2 SYDVKM. CDR3 length: 15 amino acids. The chain's CDR3 is CASGLGGHGQYEQYF. In nucleotides, the CDR3 is TGTGCCAGCGGTTTGGGGGGCCATGGACAGTACGAGCAGTACTTC.

This clonotype was seen only a few times. The J gene is TRBJ2-7, the V gene TRBV11-2, with D tentatively TRBD2 (5 bases). This CDR3 has 15 residues. Germline CDR1 reads SGHAT; CDR2 reads FQNNGV. V lost 3 bases and J 2 bases, leaving 14 bases between the germline ends. The CDR3 reads CASSFSEGNPYEQYF. Here the CDR3 DNA reads TGTGCCAGCAGCTTCTCAGAGGGAAATCCCTACGAGCAGTACTTC.

This clonotype was observed a handful of times. CDR3 sequence (DNA): TGTGCCAGCAGCCAAGGTCCAGGAGGCTACGAGCAGTACTTC. Translated: CASSQGPGGYEQYF. V gene TRBV3-1 combines with J gene TRBJ2-7, with D tentatively TRBD2 (5 bases). Trimming pared 1 base from V and 3 bases from J, leaving 10 bases between. CDR3 length: 14 amino acids. The germline CDR1 and CDR2 sequences are LGHDT and YNNKEL (reference sequence).

This sequence joins TRBV27 and TRBJ2-7; D perhaps matches TRBD2 (5 bases). The CDR3 covers 14 residues. CDR1 and CDR2 (germline): MNHEY, SMNVEV (reference sequence). Trimming stripped 2 bases from V and 2 bases from J, with 10 bases between. In DNA, the CDR3 is TGTGCCAGCAGTTTAACGGGAATCCCCTACGAGCAGTACTTC. Encoded protein: CASSLTGIPYEQYF.

Ten or more counts support this clonotype. The gene calls are TRBV7-8 and TRBJ2-5; TRBD2 might be the D (7 bases). The V end was cut by 4 bases, the J end by 5 bases, with 20 bases between. Germline-derived CDR1 and CDR2 are SGHVS and FQNEAQ. This CDR3 region has 16 residues. In nucleotides, the CDR3 is TGTGCCAGCAGCTCCGGTGGCGGGAGAGGACAGGAGACCCAGTACTTC. Protein product: CASSSGGGRGQETQYF.

This clonotype has more than one count but fewer than ten. The V call is TRBV7-2, the J call TRBJ2-5; TRBD1 is a possible D gene (5 bases). In germline, CDR1 is SGHTA, CDR2 FQGNSA. V lost 3 bases, J lost 5 bases, and 10 bases lay in between. The CDR3 runs 13 residues. In nucleotides, the CDR3 is TGTGCCAGCAGCTTTCAGGGTTTGGAGACCCAGTACTTC. It codes for CASSFQGLETQYF.